This T cell receptor (beta chain) was sequenced for a study of CD8+ T cells in alopecia areata. Study-wide findings and caveats: Mice showed clearer TCR sharing than patients did, a gap that was possibly HLA-related. There were also resident alphabeta T cells of normal skin sequenced in scalp samples. Clonality was higher in lesional than normal scalp, especially in alopecia totalis/universalis.

The trim removed 0 bases at V and 0 bases at J, leaving 3 bases unmatched. CDR1 SGHRS and CDR2 YFSETQ come from the germline V gene. CDR3 length equals 16 residues. Sequencing used cDNA as its template, made by extracting RNA and reverse transcribing it. Assay used: immunoSEQ multiplex PCR; TCRdb lists only in-frame clones, some missing. The table shows about 130,000 clones, with approximately 53% occurring only once. A note on this clone: Its antigen remains unidentified.

Sequencing was performed on CD4+ T cells sorted from blood, taken at week 0. The rearrangement joins TRBV5-1 to TRBJ2-1; 7 bases map to TRBD2. The origin of this receptor is a human donor with alopecia areata. CDR3 bases: TGCGCCAGCAGCTTGGCCGGGGGGAGCTCCTACAATGAGCAGTTCTTC. Protein sequence: CASSLAGGSSYNEQFF.